This TCR beta chain derives from a study of cytomegalovirus exposure and HLA in healthy donors. Whole-study findings and limits: There were several of the most significant clusters that appeared linked to common viral pathogens in a later analysis.

This clone was seen only once. Its cognate antigen is unknown. 60 Vbeta and 13 Jbeta primers were used in PCR. Repertoires were generated with immunoSEQ multiplex PCR, while TCRdb's copy carries only in-frame clones and drops some. The sample has 90,000 to 140,000 clones; approximately 81% are singletons. Specimen: PBMCs. The TCR sequence derives from a man aged 25-40 years in good health and CMV-seronegative.

CDR3 coding DNA: TGTGCCAGCAGTTTATCCGGGAGTGGGGGCTACACCTTC. It specifies CASSLSGSGGYTF. The chain uses TRBV27 and TRBJ1-2; D gene unclear. CDR1 and CDR2 (germline): MNHEY, SMNVEV (reference sequence). V dropped 0 bases and J dropped 8 bases, with 10 bases sitting between them. This CDR3 comprises 13 residues.